The 14 T cell receptor beta chains below all came from one sample that was sequenced in a study of spatial heterogeneity in lung cancer. TCRdb reprocessed the 5' RACE reads via MiXCR and lists one record per CDR3 protein. The table lists 30,000 to 45,000 distinct CDR3 sequences, 7.5% of them singletons. Time point given: sample taken at primary tumor resection. No cell sorting; template was whole RNA from tumor, lung tissue or PBMC. The sequenced sample was PBMCs, obtained at surgery. Receptors originate from a male donor with early-stage non-small cell lung cancer.

This clonotype was seen more than once but under ten times. This sequence joins TRBV12-3 or TRBV12-4 and TRBJ1-3, with 8 positions matching TRBD1. J lost 0 bases, V lost 6 bases, and 10 bases had no gene match. The CDR3 has 17 amino acids. The CDR3 DNA sequence: TGTGCCAGCAGCCCCGGACAGGGTATGGACTCTGGAAACACCATATATTTT. This gives the protein CASSPGQGMDSGNTIYF.

This clonotype has a handful of counts. V is TRBV5-1 and J is TRBJ1-4; 8 nucleotides line up with TRBD1. The CDR3 consists of 17 residues. Germline CDR1 reads SGHRS; CDR2 reads YFSETQ. V was pared by 4 bases and J by 1 base, with 9 bases of the junction left unmatched. As DNA, the CDR3 is TGCGCCAGCAGCCTACCGACAGGGGAGGGAACTAATGAAAAACTGTTTTTT. Amino acid sequence: CASSLPTGEGTNEKLFF.

This clonotype was recorded at least ten times. CDR3 sequence (DNA): TGTGCCAGCAGCTTGGACAGTACTAGCCTGAACACCGGGGAGCTGTTTTTT. Amino acids: CASSLDSTSLNTGELFF. The chain joins TRBV7-2 to TRBJ2-2; D might be TRBD1 or TRBD2, each matching 6 bases. V was pared by 3 bases and J by 1 base, with 15 bases between. The CDR3 runs 17 residues. CDR1 is SGHTA, CDR2 FQGNSA, per germline.

This clonotype occurred many times. The V call is TRBV6-2 or TRBV6-3, the J call TRBJ2-5, with D perhaps TRBD2 (5 bases). Germline-derived CDR1 and CDR2 are MNHEY and SVGEGT. The CDR3 spans 14 residues. V gave up 5 bases and J gave up 7 bases, with 17 bases separating them. CDR3 DNA sequence: TGTGCCAGCAGTCCTAGGACCCCTCGGGGGACCCAGTACTTC. It encodes CASSPRTPRGTQYF.

This clonotype came up a few times. The chain carries TRBV2 and TRBJ2-1, with 7 bases aligning to TRBD2. J lost 4 bases, V lost 2 bases, and 8 bases had no gene match. Looked up from germline, CDR1 is SNHLY and CDR2 is FYNNEI. The CDR3 is made up of 16 amino acids. CDR3 DNA: TGTGCCAGCAGTGAATTTTCGGGAGGCAATTACAATGAGCAGTTCTTC. It encodes CASSEFSGGNYNEQFF.

This clonotype showed up many times. The V gene is TRBV5-5, the J gene TRBJ2-5, with D perhaps TRBD2 (5 bases). V was cut by 2 bases and J by 3 bases, with 11 bases left in between. The CDR3 runs to 14 residues. Germline V gene data show CDR1 as SGHKS and CDR2 as YYEKEE (reference sequence). In DNA form, the CDR3 reads TGTGCCAGCAGCTTTGACGTGGGAGAAGAGACCCAGTACTTC. This translates into CASSFDVGEETQYF.

This clonotype was detected ten times or more. This chain joins TRBV20-1 and TRBJ2-7; TRBD2 matches 9 bases. CDR1 and CDR2 from the germline V gene are DFQATT and SNEGSKA (reference sequence). Trimming removed 6 bases from V and 5 bases from J; junction bases left unmatched: 11. This CDR3 is built from 14 residues. CDR3 sequence (DNA): TGCAGTGCCGGCCGGGCGGGGGGGCGCGACGAGCAGTACGTC. As protein: CSAGRAGGRDEQYV.

This clonotype was counted ten times or more. The chain links TRBV7-2 to TRBJ1-4; D remains unclear. Germline-derived CDR1 and CDR2 are SGHTA and FQGNSA. The CDR3 consists of 13 residues. V shed 3 bases and J shed 8 bases, with 10 bases lying between them. Here the CDR3 reads CASSFVVGEKLFF. The CDR3 nucleotides read TGTGCCAGCAGCTTTGTCGTAGGGGAAAAACTGTTTTTT. Drawing the rest from reference TRBV7-2 and TRBJ1-4, the complete variable domain is GAGVSQSPSNKVTEKGKDVELRCDPISGHTALYWYRQSLGQGLEFLIYFQGNSAPDKSGLPSDRFSAERTGGSVSTLTIQRTQQEDSAVYLCASSFVVGEKLFFGSGTQLSVL.

This clonotype was seen many times. This chain connects TRBV18 to TRBJ1-2; perhaps TRBD1 as D (6 bases). Per germline, CDR1 KGHSH and CDR2 LQKENI. The CDR3 runs 14 residues. V lost 3 bases and J 4 bases, leaving 12 bases between the germline ends. The CDR3 reads CASSPTGRGYGYTF. The CDR3 nucleotides read TGTGCCAGCTCACCCACAGGGAGGGGCTATGGCTACACCTTC.

This clonotype appeared many times. The V gene is TRBV12-5, the J gene TRBJ1-2; tentatively, D is TRBD1 (5 bases). Trimming cost V 5 bases and J 5 bases, with 12 bases left between them. This CDR3 comprises 13 residues. CDR1 LGHNT and CDR2 FRNRAP come from the germline V gene. CDR3 amino acids: CASGTQTDYGYTF. CDR3 in DNA: TGTGCTAGTGGTACCCAGACAGATTATGGCTACACCTTC.

The chain joins TRBV7-2 to TRBJ2-6; D call uncertain. CDR3 length equals 16 residues. Trimming stripped 2 bases from V and 0 bases from J, with 8 bases between. Germline V gene lookup returns CDR1 SGHTA and CDR2 FQGNSA. The CDR3 is CASSLQGSSGANVLTF. As DNA, the CDR3 is TGTGCCAGCAGCTTACAAGGGTCCTCTGGGGCCAACGTCCTGACTTTC. Based on the CDR3 plus reference TRBV7-2 and TRBJ2-6, the full variable domain is GAGVSQSPSNKVTEKGKDVELRCDPISGHTALYWYRQSLGQGLEFLIYFQGNSAPDKSGLPSDRFSAERTGGSVSTLTIQRTQQEDSAVYLCASSLQGSSGANVLTFGAGSRLTVL.

This clonotype occurred many times. The rearrangement uses TRBV27 and TRBJ2-7; D might be TRBD2 (7 bases). Per the germline V gene, CDR1 is MNHEY and CDR2 is SMNVEV (reference sequence). V was clipped by 2 bases and J by 8 bases, with 16 bases between them. The CDR3 totals 14 residues. The CDR3 nucleotides read TGTGCCAGCAGTTTACGGGGAGGGGGTGTAAAGCAGTACTTC. Protein: CASSLRGGGVKQYF.

This sequence joins TRBV7-9 and TRBJ1-2; D uncertain. The CDR3 has 14 residues. The V end was cut by 5 bases, the J end by 2 bases, with 12 bases between. Looked up from germline, CDR1 is SEHNR and CDR2 is FQNEAQ (reference sequence). DNA of the CDR3: TGTGCCAGCAGCCCAAATGGGGAAAACTATGGCTACACCTTC. Translating it yields CASSPNGENYGYTF.

This clonotype was recorded at least ten times. J is TRBJ2-7 and V is TRBV6-5; the D gene is possibly TRBD2 (5 bases). The CDR3 covers 16 residues. In germline, CDR1 is MNHEY, CDR2 SVGAGI. The V gene lost 0 bases and the J gene lost 4 bases, with 16 bases spanning the gap. The DNA of the CDR3 is TGTGCCAGCAGTTACTCATCTTTTAGCGCTGGATACGAGCAGTACTTC. Protein: CASSYSSFSAGYEQYF.